What follows describes a single TCR beta chain. Those enrolled, adults aged roughly 18 to 100 years, came from roughly 23 US areas. The sample is drawn from a study of blood T cell repertoires in COVID-19. Study-level background: PBMCs, B-cell-depleted T cells, or T cells provided the cDNA or gDNA that made up the material.

As handled by the study authors: Estimated nucleated cell counts came from reference gene primer amplification. Assay used: immunoSEQ multiplex PCR; TCRdb lists only in-frame clones, some missing. That table furnishes V, J and clone size, whereas the DNA furnished D and trimming. The table shows hundreds of thousands of clones, with 85% to 95% occurring only once. This CDR3 region has 14 residues. Per germline, CDR1 SGDLS and CDR2 YYNGEE. Trimming cost V 3 bases and J 7 bases, with 16 bases left between them. The V call is TRBV9, the J call TRBJ1-2, with TRBD1 as a possible D gene (6 bases). The material sequenced was PBMCs or T cells enriched from blood (not recorded which). This TCR came from a woman aged 18-29 years who had recovered from COVID-19. DNA of the CDR3: TGTGCCAGCAGCGAGCGGACAGTGAGTTTTGGCTACACCTTC. Its protein product is CASSERTVSFGYTF. The whole variable domain, filled in from reference TRBV9 and TRBJ1-2, reads DSGVTQTPKHLITATGQRVTLRCSPRSGDLSVYWYQQSLDQGLQFLIQYYNGEERAKGNILERFSAQQFPDLHSELNLSSLELGDSALYFCASSERTVSFGYTFGSGTRLTVV.